Each of the 22 T cell receptor beta chains below was sequenced from the same sample in a study of CD8+CD57+ T cells in acquired aplastic anemia. It was genomic DNA that served as the template for profiling TCR beta VDJ and CDR3. TCRdb re-called the reads with MiXCR, one entry per CDR3 protein. The sample shows tens of thousands of distinct CDR3 sequences, 40% to 55% of them seen only once. Sequenced input: sorted CD4+, CD8+, or CD8+CD57+ T cells (not recorded which) from PBMCs. These receptors all come from a human donor in good health, serving as a control.

The chain employs TRBV5-6 and TRBJ1-2; no clear D. Germline CDR1 SGHDT, CDR2 YYEEEE. This CDR3 region has 13 residues. V was clipped by 0 bases and J by 4 bases, with 7 bases between them. CDR3 protein: CASSLGQVYGYTF. CDR3 bases: TGTGCCAGCAGCTTGGGGCAGGTCTATGGCTACACCTTC.

The V gene is TRBV6-1, the J gene TRBJ1-6; unclear D gene. This CDR3 region has 13 residues. Per germline, CDR1 MNHNS and CDR2 SASEGT. Trimming removed 5 bases from V and 8 bases from J, with 10 bases in between. CDR3 sequence reads: CASSRSVYSPLHF. DNA for the CDR3: TGTGCCAGCAGTAGGTCGGTTTATTCACCCCTCCACTTT.

This chain joins TRBV5-1 and TRBJ1-1, with 9 bases identical to TRBD1. The germline CDR1 and CDR2 sequences are SGHRS and YFSETQ. The CDR3 loop spans 16 amino acids. V lost 0 bases and J lost 4; bases outside the gene matches: 7. This CDR3 is CASSLAKGQGSTEAFF. DNA for the CDR3: TGCGCCAGCAGCTTGGCAAAGGGACAGGGTTCCACTGAAGCTTTCTTT.

The chain combines TRBV29-1 with TRBJ2-5, with a tentative D call TRBD1 (6 bases). Germline values: CDR1 SQVTM, CDR2 ANQGSEA. Between the trimmed V and J ends, which lost 7 bases and 5 bases, there was a span of 14 bases. The CDR3 has 12 residues. The CDR3 spells CSAVQGFETQYF. The CDR3 bases are TGCAGCGCCGTTCAGGGGTTCGAGACCCAGTACTTC.

The CDR3 sequence is CASSRTDRSGNTIYF. The CDR3 region has the DNA TGTGCCAGCAGCCGGACAGACCGCTCTGGAAACACCATATATTTT. The chain couples TRBV14 to TRBJ1-3; perhaps TRBD1 as D (6 bases). Per the germline V gene, CDR1 is SGHDN and CDR2 is FVKESK. The CDR3 has 15 residues. V was trimmed by 4 bases and J by 0 bases, leaving 10 bases between them.

This clonotype appeared many times. J is TRBJ1-1 and V is TRBV10-3; D is uncertain. The V gene's germline CDR1 is ENHRY and CDR2 SYGVKD. With 2 bases removed from V and 1 base from J, the gap between germline ends came to 5 bases. The CDR3 is 13 amino acids. CDR3 region: CAISEGENTEAFF. In DNA form, the CDR3 reads TGTGCCATCAGTGAGGGTGAGAACACTGAAGCTTTCTTT.

This clonotype has a count of ten or more. The CDR3 nucleotides are TGTGCCAGCAGTTACCCGGGCAAGTATGGCTACACCTTC. It specifies CASSYPGKYGYTF. This sequence joins TRBV12-3 or TRBV12-4 and TRBJ1-2; D remains ambiguous. The germline V and J ends were trimmed by 4 bases and 5 bases, with 11 bases remaining between them. This CDR3 comprises 13 residues.

This clonotype occurred once. At one boundary the junction diverges from the germline segment, which might be a read error. V usage is TRBV19 and J usage is TRBJ1-6; D is possibly TRBD1 (6 bases). This CDR3 is built from 17 residues. Germline values: CDR1 LNHDA, CDR2 SQIVND (reference sequence). CDR3 sequence: CACSAYRVRGKNSPLHF. The DNA of the CDR3 is TGTGCCTGTAGTGCATATCGCGTCAGGGGAAAGAATTCACCCCTTCACTTT.

Notes on this clonotype: It may be a read error: a sequence one base away is much more abundant. This chain joins TRBV20-1 and TRBJ2-2, with TRBD1 matching over 9 bases. Per germline, CDR1 DFQATT and CDR2 SNEGSKA (reference sequence). The CDR3 sequence is 16 residues long. The ends lost 1 base at V and 4 bases at J; junction bases unmatched: 7. The CDR3 sequence is CSARVLGQGGTGELFF. The CDR3 nucleotides are TGCAGTGCTAGAGTTTTGGGACAGGGCGGCACCGGGGAGCTGTTTTTT.

V and J are TRBV11-2 and TRBJ2-1; a weak D match, TRBD2 (6 bases). Germline-derived CDR1 and CDR2 are SGHAT and FQNNGV. V was trimmed by 5 bases and J by 8 bases, leaving 22 bases between them. The CDR3 spans 16 residues. This CDR3 reads CASSAHWSSGSYEQFF. CDR3 nucleotides: TGTGCCAGCAGCGCCCACTGGAGTAGCGGAAGTTATGAGCAGTTCTTC.

The genes are TRBV29-1 and TRBJ2-7, with 10 bases lining up with TRBD1. The J segment lost 2 bases and the V segment lost 4 bases, leaving 2 bases of the junction unmatched. Germline V gene lookup returns CDR1 SQVTM and CDR2 ANQGSEA. This CDR3 region has 13 residues. CDR3 nucleotide sequence: TGCAGCGTTGGACAGGGGGCAACCTACGAGCAGTACTTC. Its translation: CSVGQGATYEQYF.

The rearrangement joins TRBV29-1 to TRBJ2-3, with no clear D. The germline V gene has CDR1 SQVTM and CDR2 ANQGSEA. The CDR3 runs to 14 residues. Trimming removed 0 bases from V and 3 bases from J, with 10 bases in between. The CDR3 sequence: CSVEEGSWTDTQYF. The CDR3 nucleotides read TGCAGCGTTGAAGAGGGCAGTTGGACAGATACGCAGTATTTT.

This clonotype was observed many times. The chain has TRBV25-1 and TRBJ2-3, with a tentative D call TRBD2 (5 bases). Trimming took 2 bases from V and 4 from J, leaving 16 bases between them. CDR3 length equals 16 residues. CDR1 is MGHDK and CDR2 is SYGVNS in the germline V gene. CDR3 amino acids: CASSEMDGGSADTQYF. CDR3 DNA sequence: TGTGCCAGCAGTGAAATGGATGGTGGGAGCGCAGATACGCAGTATTTT.

With regard to this clonotype: The junction does not match germline at one end; this may be a read error. J is TRBJ1-2 and V is TRBV2; unclear D gene. CDR3 length equals 13 residues. Germline CDR1 is SNHLY and CDR2 is FYNNEI. DNA for the CDR3: TGTGACAGCAGCTTGGGCACAAACTATGGCTACACCTTC. Translating it yields CDSSLGTNYGYTF.

This clonotype was detected many times. The chain links TRBV4-2 to TRBJ2-7; the D gene could be TRBD1 or TRBD2 (5 bases each). The V end was cut by 0 bases, the J end by 5 bases, with 17 bases between. The germline V gene encodes CDR1 LGHNA and CDR2 YNFKEQ. CDR3 size: 16 residues. The CDR3 is CASSQDTGTGPDEQYF. The CDR3 bases are TGTGCCAGCAGCCAAGACACGGGGACCGGTCCGGACGAGCAGTACTTC.

This rearrangement joins TRBV7-2 to TRBJ2-5; 9 positions match TRBD2. Germline CDR1 is SGHTA and CDR2 is FQGNSA. Trimming at V came to 4 bases and at J to 2 bases, leaving 8 bases not matched to a gene. This CDR3 region has 16 residues. As DNA, the CDR3 is TGTGCCAGCAGCTACGAGGGGCTAGCGGGACAAGAGACCCAGTACTTC. This sequence encodes CASSYEGLAGQETQYF.

Notes on this clonotype: The junction and the germline gene differ at one end; a read error may be behind it. The chain links TRBV12-3 or TRBV12-4 to TRBJ1-3; D is perhaps TRBD1 (6 bases). CDR3 length: 14 amino acids. The CDR3 DNA sequence: TGTGCCAGCAGTTTGGCAGGGGCTGGAAACACCATACATTTT. Its translation: CASSLAGAGNTIHF.

This chain links TRBV20-1 with TRBJ2-7; D is undetermined. Between the trimmed V and J ends, which lost 3 bases and 0 bases, there was a span of 6 bases. This CDR3 has 12 residues. Germline V gives CDR1 DFQATT, CDR2 SNEGSKA (reference sequence). The CDR3 DNA is TGCAGTGCTAGGCTATGCTCCTACGAGCAGTACTTC. It codes for CSARLCSYEQYF.

With regard to this clonotype: This may stem from a read error, because a much larger clone lies one nucleotide away. V gene TRBV9 combines with J gene TRBJ1-1; TRBD1 matches at 11 bases. Germline V gene sequence: CDR1 SGDLS, CDR2 YYNGEE. The CDR3 extends over 15 amino acids. CDR3 in amino acids: CASSVDRGPGTEALF. The CDR3 DNA follows: TGTGCCAGCAGCGTGGACAGGGGGCCGGGGACTGAAGCTCTCTTT.

There are many counts of this clonotype. V usage is TRBV19 and J usage is TRBJ2-5; D ambiguous. V was clipped by 0 bases and J by 1 base, with 9 bases between them. The CDR3 totals 15 residues. In germline, CDR1 is LNHDA, CDR2 SQIVND (reference sequence). CDR3 loop: CASSIDYASQETQYF. CDR3 nucleotide sequence: TGTGCCAGTAGTATAGATTATGCTAGCCAAGAGACCCAGTACTTC.

This rearrangement joins TRBV5-8 to TRBJ1-1, with TRBD1 matching 7 bases. J was trimmed by 7 bases and V by 0 bases; bases with no gene match: 6. Germline V gene lookup returns CDR1 SGHTS and CDR2 YDEGEE. CDR3 length: 14 residues. The chain's CDR3 is CASSLEGALDEAFF. Written as DNA, the CDR3 is TGTGCCAGCAGCTTGGAGGGGGCTCTGGATGAAGCTTTCTTT.

This chain uses TRBV10-1 with TRBJ1-5, with D tentatively TRBD1 (6 bases). Germline loops: CDR1 WNHNN, CDR2 SYGVQD (reference sequence). This CDR3 is built from 15 residues. V lost 7 bases, J lost 6 bases, and 19 bases lay in between. CDR3 sequence (DNA): TGCGCCAGCACGATCGACCGGGGGCTTGCTCAGCCCCAGCATTTT. Its translation is CASTIDRGLAQPQHF.